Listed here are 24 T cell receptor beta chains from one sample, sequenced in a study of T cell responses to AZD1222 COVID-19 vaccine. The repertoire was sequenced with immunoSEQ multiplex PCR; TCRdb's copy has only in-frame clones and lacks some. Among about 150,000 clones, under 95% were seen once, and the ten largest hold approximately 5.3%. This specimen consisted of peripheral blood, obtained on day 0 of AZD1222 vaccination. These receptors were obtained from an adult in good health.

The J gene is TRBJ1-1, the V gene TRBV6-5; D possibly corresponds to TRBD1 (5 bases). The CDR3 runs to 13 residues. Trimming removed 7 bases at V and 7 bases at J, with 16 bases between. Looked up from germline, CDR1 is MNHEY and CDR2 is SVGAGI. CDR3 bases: TGTGCCAGCACTTTAGACAGAAATAATGAAGCTTTCTTT. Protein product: CASTLDRNNEAFF.

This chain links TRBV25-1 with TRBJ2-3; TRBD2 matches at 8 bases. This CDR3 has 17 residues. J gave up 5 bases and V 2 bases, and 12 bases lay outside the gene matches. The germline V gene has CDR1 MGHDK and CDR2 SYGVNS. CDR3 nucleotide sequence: TGTGCCAGCAGTGAACTAGGAGCGGGAGAGTACGGAGATACGCAGTATTTT. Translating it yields CASSELGAGEYGDTQYF.

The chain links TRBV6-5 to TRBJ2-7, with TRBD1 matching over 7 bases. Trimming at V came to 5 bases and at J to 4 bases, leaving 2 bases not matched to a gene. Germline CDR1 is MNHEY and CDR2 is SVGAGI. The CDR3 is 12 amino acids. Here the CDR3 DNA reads TGTGCCAGCAGTCCGACAGGGTACGAGCAGTACTTC. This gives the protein CASSPTGYEQYF.

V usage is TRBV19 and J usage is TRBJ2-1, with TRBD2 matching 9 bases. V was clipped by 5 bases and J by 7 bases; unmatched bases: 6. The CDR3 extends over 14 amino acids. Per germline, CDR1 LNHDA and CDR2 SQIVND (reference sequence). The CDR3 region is CASSPWLAGNEQFF. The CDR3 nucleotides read TGTGCCAGTAGTCCTTGGCTAGCGGGAAATGAGCAGTTCTTC.

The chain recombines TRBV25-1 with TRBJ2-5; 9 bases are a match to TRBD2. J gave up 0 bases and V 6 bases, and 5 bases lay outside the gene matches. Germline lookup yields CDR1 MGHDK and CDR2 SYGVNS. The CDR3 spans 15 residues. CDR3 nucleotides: TGTGCCAGCAGCCGGCGACTAGCGGACCAAGAGACCCAGTACTTC. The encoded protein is CASSRRLADQETQYF. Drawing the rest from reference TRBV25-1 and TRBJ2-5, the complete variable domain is EADIYQTPRYLVIGTGKKITLECSQTMGHDKMYWYQQDPGMELHLIHYSYGVNSTEKGDLSSESTVSRIRTEHFPLTLESARPSHTSQYLCASSRRLADQETQYFGPGTRLLVL.

Written as DNA, the CDR3 is TGTGCCAGCAGCCCGGGACTAGCGGGAGTTGGCCATGAGCAGTTCTTC. Translated, it gives CASSPGLAGVGHEQFF. This rearrangement joins TRBV13 to TRBJ2-1, with 14 nucleotides matching TRBD2. Germline V gene data show CDR1 as PRHDT and CDR2 as FYEKMQ (reference sequence). Trimming removed 5 bases from V and 8 bases from J; junction bases left unmatched: 8. CDR3 length equals 16 residues.

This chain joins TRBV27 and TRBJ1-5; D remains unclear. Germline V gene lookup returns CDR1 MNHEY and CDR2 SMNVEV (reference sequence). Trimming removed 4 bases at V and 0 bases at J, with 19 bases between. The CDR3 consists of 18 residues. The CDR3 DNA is TGTGCCAGCAGTTCAGACCCACAGCCTTTATATAGCAATCAGCCCCAGCATTTT. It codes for CASSSDPQPLYSNQPQHF.

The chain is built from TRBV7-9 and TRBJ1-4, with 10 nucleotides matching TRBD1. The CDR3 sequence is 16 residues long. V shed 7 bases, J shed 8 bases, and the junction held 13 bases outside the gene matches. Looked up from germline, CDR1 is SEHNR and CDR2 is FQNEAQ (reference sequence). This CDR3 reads CASIVGSGQGGEKLFF. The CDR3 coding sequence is TGTGCCAGCATCGTAGGGTCAGGACAGGGGGGAGAAAAACTGTTTTTT.

The CDR3 loop is CASSPGTSGRAYEQYF. The CDR3 DNA follows: TGTGCCAGCAGCCCTGGGACTAGCGGGAGAGCCTACGAGCAGTACTTC. The rearrangement joins TRBV3-1 (or the pseudogene TRBV3-2) to TRBJ2-7, with 14 bases matching TRBD2. This CDR3 contains 16 residues. Germline V gene sequence: CDR1 LGHDT, CDR2 YNNKEL (reference sequence). V shed 4 bases and J 2 bases; nucleotides not matched to a gene: 4.

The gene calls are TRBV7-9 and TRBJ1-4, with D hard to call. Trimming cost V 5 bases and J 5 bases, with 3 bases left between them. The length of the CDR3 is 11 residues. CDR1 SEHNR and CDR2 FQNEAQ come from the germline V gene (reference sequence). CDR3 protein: CASSRNEKLFF. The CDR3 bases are TGTGCCAGCAGCCGCAATGAAAAACTGTTTTTT.

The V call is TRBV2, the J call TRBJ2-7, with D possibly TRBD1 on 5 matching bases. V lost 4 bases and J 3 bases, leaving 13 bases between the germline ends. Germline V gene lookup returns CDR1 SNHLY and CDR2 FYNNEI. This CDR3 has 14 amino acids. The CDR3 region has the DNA TGTGCCAGCAGTGCGGTCGGCCAGGGCTACGAGCAGTACTTC. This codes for CASSAVGQGYEQYF.

Here the CDR3 reads CASSDTGIYSPLHF. CDR3 DNA: TGTGCCAGCAGCGATACAGGGATCTATTCACCCCTCCACTTT. The chain employs TRBV14 and TRBJ1-6; D is possibly TRBD1 (6 bases). The CDR3 is made up of 14 amino acids. V lost 5 bases and J lost 8, with 13 bases in between. Germline CDR1 reads SGHDN; CDR2 reads FVKESK.

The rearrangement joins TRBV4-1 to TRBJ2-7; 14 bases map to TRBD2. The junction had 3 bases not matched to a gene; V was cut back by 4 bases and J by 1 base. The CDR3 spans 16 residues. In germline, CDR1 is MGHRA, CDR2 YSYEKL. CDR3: CASSLGTSGRSYEQYF. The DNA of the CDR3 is TGCGCCAGCAGCCTGGGGACTAGCGGGAGATCCTACGAGCAGTACTTC.

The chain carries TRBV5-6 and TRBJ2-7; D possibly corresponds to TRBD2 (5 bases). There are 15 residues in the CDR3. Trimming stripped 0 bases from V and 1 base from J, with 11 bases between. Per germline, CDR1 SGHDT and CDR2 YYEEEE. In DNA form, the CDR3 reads TGTGCCAGCAGCTTGGGTCTGGGAGATTCCTACGAGCAGTACTTC. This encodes CASSLGLGDSYEQYF.

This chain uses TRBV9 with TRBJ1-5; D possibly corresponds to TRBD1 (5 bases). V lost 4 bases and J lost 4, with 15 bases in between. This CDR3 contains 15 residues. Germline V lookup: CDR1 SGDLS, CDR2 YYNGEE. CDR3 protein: CASSHLGDWNQPQHF. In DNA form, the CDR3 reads TGTGCCAGCAGCCACTTGGGGGATTGGAATCAGCCCCAGCATTTT.

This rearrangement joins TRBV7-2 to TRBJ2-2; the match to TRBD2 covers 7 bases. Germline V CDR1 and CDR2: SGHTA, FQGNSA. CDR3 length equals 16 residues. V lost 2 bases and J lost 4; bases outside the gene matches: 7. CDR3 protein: CASSLWGGAGTGELFF. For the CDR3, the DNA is TGTGCCAGCAGCTTATGGGGGGGAGCTGGCACCGGGGAGCTGTTTTTT. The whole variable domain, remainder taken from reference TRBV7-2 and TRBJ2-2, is GAGVSQSPSNKVTEKGKDVELRCDPISGHTALYWYRQSLGQGLEFLIYFQGNSAPDKSGLPSDRFSAERTGGSVSTLTIQRTQQEDSAVYLCASSLWGGAGTGELFFGEGSRLTVL.

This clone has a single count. CDR3 amino acids: CAWRGQPRGGYTF. CDR3 DNA: TGTGCCTGGAGGGGACAACCCAGGGGTGGCTACACCTTC. This chain connects TRBV30 to TRBJ1-2; D possibly corresponds to TRBD1 (6 bases). The CDR3 runs 13 residues. Trimming took off 3 bases at V and 7 bases at J, with 15 bases between the two ends. Germline assignment: CDR1 GTSNPN and CDR2 SVGIG (reference sequence). The full variable domain, rest sourced from reference TRBV30 and TRBJ1-2, is SQTIHQWPATLVQPVGSPLSLECTVEGTSNPNLYWYRQAAGRGLQLLFYSVGIGQISSEVPQNLSASRPQDRQFILSSKKLLLSDSGFYLCAWRGQPRGGYTFGSGTRLTVV.

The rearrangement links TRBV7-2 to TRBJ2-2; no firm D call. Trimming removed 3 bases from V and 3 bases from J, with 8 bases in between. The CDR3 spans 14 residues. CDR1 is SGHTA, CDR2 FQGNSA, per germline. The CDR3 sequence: CASSFRRDTGELFF. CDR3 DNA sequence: TGTGCCAGCAGCTTCCGCCGGGACACCGGGGAGCTGTTTTTT.

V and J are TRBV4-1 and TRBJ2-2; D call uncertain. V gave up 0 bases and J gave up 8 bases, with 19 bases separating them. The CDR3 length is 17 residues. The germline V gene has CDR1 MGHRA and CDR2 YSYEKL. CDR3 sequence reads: CASSQEWRTQAAGELFF. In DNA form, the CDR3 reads TGCGCCAGCAGCCAAGAGTGGCGTACTCAGGCGGCGGGGGAGCTGTTTTTT.

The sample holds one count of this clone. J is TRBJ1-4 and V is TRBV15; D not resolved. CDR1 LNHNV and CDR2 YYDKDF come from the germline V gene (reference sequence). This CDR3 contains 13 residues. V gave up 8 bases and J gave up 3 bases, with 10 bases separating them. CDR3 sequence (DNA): TGTGCCACCTCCCGGGCTCCTAATGAAAAACTGTTTTTT. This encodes CATSRAPNEKLFF. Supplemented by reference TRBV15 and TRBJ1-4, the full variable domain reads DAMVIQNPRYQVTQFGKPVTLSCSQTLNHNVMYWYQQKSSQAPKLLFHYYDKDFNNEADTPDNFQSRRPNTSFCFLDIRSPGLGDTAMYLCATSRAPNEKLFFGSGTQLSVL.

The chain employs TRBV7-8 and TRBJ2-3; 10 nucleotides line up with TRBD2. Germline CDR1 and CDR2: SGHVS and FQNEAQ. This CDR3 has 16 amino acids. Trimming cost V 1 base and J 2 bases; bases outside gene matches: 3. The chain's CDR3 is CASSLGLAGDTDTQYF. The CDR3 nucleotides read TGTGCCAGCAGCTTAGGTCTAGCGGGAGACACAGATACGCAGTATTTT.

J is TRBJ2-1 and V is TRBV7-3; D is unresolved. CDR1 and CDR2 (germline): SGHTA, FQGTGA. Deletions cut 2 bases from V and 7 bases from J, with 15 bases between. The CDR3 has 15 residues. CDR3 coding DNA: TGTGCCAGCAGCTTATCTTTGGGGTACGCAAATGAGCAGTTCTTC. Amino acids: CASSLSLGYANEQFF.

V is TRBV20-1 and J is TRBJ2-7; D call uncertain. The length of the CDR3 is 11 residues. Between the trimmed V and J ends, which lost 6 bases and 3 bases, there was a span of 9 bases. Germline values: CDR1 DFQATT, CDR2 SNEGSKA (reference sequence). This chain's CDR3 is CSAQLHYEQYF. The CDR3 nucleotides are TGCAGTGCGCAGCTGCACTACGAGCAGTACTTC.

CDR3 DNA: TGTGCCAGCAGCCCAATAGCGGGCCGCTCCTACGAGCAGTACTTC. Translated, it gives CASSPIAGRSYEQYF. The chain uses TRBV5-6 and TRBJ2-7; 7 bases align to TRBD2. The CDR3 extends over 15 amino acids. Germline V CDR1 and CDR2: SGHDT, YYEEEE. Unmatched junction bases numbered 7, after V lost 4 bases and J lost 0 bases.